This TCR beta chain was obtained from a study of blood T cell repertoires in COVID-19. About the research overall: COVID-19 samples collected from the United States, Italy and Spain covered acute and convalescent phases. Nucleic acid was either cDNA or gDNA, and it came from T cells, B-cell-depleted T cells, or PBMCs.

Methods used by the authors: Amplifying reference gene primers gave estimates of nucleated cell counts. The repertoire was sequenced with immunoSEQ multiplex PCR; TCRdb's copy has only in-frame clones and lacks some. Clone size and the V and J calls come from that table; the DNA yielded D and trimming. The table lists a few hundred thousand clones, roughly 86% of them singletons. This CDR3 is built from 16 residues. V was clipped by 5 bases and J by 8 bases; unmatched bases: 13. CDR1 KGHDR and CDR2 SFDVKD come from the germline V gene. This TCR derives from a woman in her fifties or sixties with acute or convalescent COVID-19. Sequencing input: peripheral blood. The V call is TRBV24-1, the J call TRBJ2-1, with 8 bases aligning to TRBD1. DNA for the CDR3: TGTGCCACCAGTGCCCTGAAAGGACAGGGCCCTGATGAGCAGTTCTTC. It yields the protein CATSALKGQGPDEQFF.